One and the same sample provided the 32 T cell receptor beta chains below, sequenced in a study of CD4 T cells in relation to SARS-CoV-2 and coronaviruses. The data were produced by immunoSEQ multiplex PCR, yet TCRdb's version contains in-frame clones alone and is incomplete. The sample has roughly 63,000 clones; about 94% are singletons. Before the COVID-19 pandemic, during about 2011-2019, CD4+ T cells were taken from unexposed donors. The material sequenced was naive CD4+ T cells from PBMCs. Indicated subset: naive CD4+ T cells isolated by negative enrichment. These receptor sequences come from a human donor in good health.

This chain uses TRBV27 with TRBJ2-7; D perhaps matches TRBD2 (5 bases). CDR1 is MNHEY and CDR2 is SMNVEV in the germline V gene (reference sequence). The CDR3 is made up of 14 amino acids. Trimming took 4 bases from V and 3 from J, leaving 13 bases between them. The CDR3 DNA is TGTGCCAGCAGTTCGAGCGGAGGATACTACGAGCAGTACTTC. This translates into CASSSSGGYYEQYF.

The rearrangement uses TRBV24-1 and TRBJ2-1; 9 bases line up with TRBD2. The germline CDR1 and CDR2 sequences are KGHDR and SFDVKD. V lost 3 bases, J lost 14 bases, and 7 bases stayed unmatched. The CDR3 covers 13 residues. The CDR3 nucleotides read TGTGCCACCAGTGATACTAGCGGGCCACCCAAGTTCTTC. Translated: CATSDTSGPPKFF.

The rearrangement links TRBV19 to TRBJ2-4; D unresolved. V was cut by 6 bases and J by 0 bases, with 21 bases left in between. Germline CDR1 LNHDA, CDR2 SQIVND (reference sequence). This CDR3 is 18 amino acids long. CDR3 loop: CASSLSGGLNIAKNIQYF. The DNA of the CDR3 is TGTGCCAGTAGCCTGAGTGGTGGGCTAAATATAGCCAAAAACATTCAGTACTTC.

The V gene is TRBV24-1, the J gene TRBJ1-5; D is unclear. Germline CDR1 is KGHDR and CDR2 is SFDVKD. The germline V and J ends were trimmed by 5 bases and 3 bases, with 13 bases remaining between them. This CDR3 region has 15 residues. CDR3 protein: CATSGNIGPNQPQHF. In DNA, the CDR3 is TGTGCCACCAGTGGTAATATTGGCCCCAATCAGCCCCAGCATTTT.

The chain joins TRBV2 to TRBJ2-5, with D possibly TRBD1 on 5 matching bases. The V end was cut by 4 bases, the J end by 0 bases, with 9 bases between. The CDR3 runs to 14 residues. Looked up from germline, CDR1 is SNHLY and CDR2 is FYNNEI. This CDR3 reads CASSVGRDQETQYF. The CDR3 DNA follows: TGTGCCAGCAGTGTGGGCAGGGACCAAGAGACCCAGTACTTC.

V and J are TRBV28 and TRBJ2-1, with 12 bases aligning to TRBD2. The CDR3 runs to 16 residues. J lost 8 bases, V lost 7 bases, and 12 bases had no gene match. Looked up from germline, CDR1 is MDHEN and CDR2 is SYDVKM. For the CDR3, the DNA is TGTGCCAGCATGCTCCCCCTAGCGGGAGGGTCGGATGAGCAGTTCTTC. Translation: CASMLPLAGGSDEQFF.

The chain joins TRBV28 to TRBJ2-5; TRBD2 matches at 8 bases. V shed 5 bases and J 4 bases; nucleotides not matched to a gene: 6. Germline V gene data show CDR1 as MDHEN and CDR2 as SYDVKM. The CDR3 is made up of 14 amino acids. Here the CDR3 DNA reads TGTGCCAGCAGTCCGTCAGCGGGAGTAGAGACCCAGTACTTC. As protein: CASSPSAGVETQYF.

This chain connects TRBV3-1 (or the pseudogene TRBV3-2) to TRBJ1-2, with 7 positions matching TRBD1. The V gene end was trimmed by 4 bases and the J gene end by 3 bases; junction bases not matched to a gene: 14. The CDR3 covers 17 residues. CDR1 is LGHDT, CDR2 YNNKEL, per germline (reference sequence). As DNA, the CDR3 is TGTGCCAGCAGCCGTCGGACACCAAACAGGGGTGACTATGGCTACACCTTC. Translated: CASSRRTPNRGDYGYTF.

This clone was seen just once. The chain recombines TRBV5-1 with TRBJ2-1; 12 nucleotides agree with TRBD2. Germline CDR1 SGHRS, CDR2 YFSETQ. The junction had 13 bases not matched to a gene; V was cut back by 4 bases and J by 5 bases. CDR3 size: 18 residues. CDR3 nucleotides: TGCGCCAGCAGCCAAACCCCGACTAGCGGGAGTAGGAACAATGAGCAGTTCTTC. Amino acids: CASSQTPTSGSRNNEQFF.

V gene TRBV21-1 combines with J gene TRBJ2-2; the DNA was not used to check the table's D call, TRBD2. TRBV21-1 is given as a pseudogene. The CDR3 runs 21 residues. The CDR3 protein is CASSKVGLWLAGAGYTGELFF. CDR3 DNA: TGTGCCAGCAGCAAAGTGGGACTTTGGCTAGCGGGAGCCGGGTACACCGGGGAGCTGTTTTTT.

This chain's CDR3 is CASSQDRRRSGGETQYF. The CDR3 nucleotides read TGCGCCAGCAGCCAAGACCGTAGACGTTCGGGCGGGGAGACCCAGTACTTC. The chain uses TRBV4-1 and TRBJ2-5, with D possibly TRBD2 on 5 matching bases. Germline loops: CDR1 MGHRA, CDR2 YSYEKL. The CDR3 contains 17 residues. V was pared by 0 bases and J by 5 bases, with 19 bases between.

This sequence joins TRBV7-9 and TRBJ1-4, with no clear D. This CDR3 spans 15 amino acids. Germline V gene sequence: CDR1 SEHNR, CDR2 FQNEAQ (reference sequence). The V and J ends lost 4 bases and 8 bases respectively, with 17 bases between them. CDR3 bases: TGTGCCAGCAGCTCCAAGTTGGTCGGAGAGGAAAAACTGTTTTTT. Protein product: CASSSKLVGEEKLFF.

The CDR3 nucleotides read TGTGCCAGCAGCTCAGGCCCTTTCGGGCCCACGAACACCGGGGAGCTGTTTTTT. It specifies CASSSGPFGPTNTGELFF. V is TRBV7-2 and J is TRBJ2-2; D is ambiguous. V was shortened by 4 bases and J by 0 bases, with 18 bases between the two germline ends. The CDR3 runs to 18 residues. Germline assignment: CDR1 SGHTA and CDR2 FQGNSA.

The chain recombines TRBV12-3 or TRBV12-4 with TRBJ1-2; D possibly corresponds to TRBD1 (6 bases). The CDR3 loop spans 12 amino acids. The germline V and J ends were trimmed by 7 bases and 2 bases, with 8 bases remaining between them. CDR3 DNA: TGTGCCAGCACCGGGGGCAACTATGGCTACACCTTC. Its translation: CASTGGNYGYTF.

The chain carries TRBV6-1 and TRBJ1-4; tentatively, D is TRBD1 (5 bases). The germline V gene encodes CDR1 MNHNS and CDR2 SASEGT. This CDR3 is 17 amino acids long. The V gene lost 3 bases and the J gene lost 8 bases, with 22 bases spanning the gap. In nucleotides, the CDR3 is TGTGCCAGCAGTGAGGAATTTCAGGGACGGGCGAAAGAAAAACTGTTTTTT. It encodes CASSEEFQGRAKEKLFF.

The chain has TRBV18 and TRBJ2-7, with 10 bases that match TRBD1. V dropped 3 bases and J dropped 4; count of bases not matched to a gene: 6. The CDR3 loop spans 15 amino acids. Per the germline V gene, CDR1 is KGHSH and CDR2 is LQKENI. The CDR3 reads CASSPTGTGVYEQYF. The CDR3 DNA is TGTGCCAGCTCACCGACCGGGACAGGGGTTTACGAGCAGTACTTC.

This clone was observed once. The same CDR3 also results from other DNA sequences found in this sample. The chain carries TRBV5-1 and TRBJ2-7, with 9 bases matching TRBD2. Germline CDR1 reads SGHRS; CDR2 reads YFSETQ. CDR3 length: 15 amino acids. Unmatched junction bases numbered 3, after V lost 2 bases and J lost 0 bases. CDR3 in amino acids: CASSLAGGSSYEQYF. In nucleotides, the CDR3 is TGCGCCAGCAGCTTAGCGGGGGGAAGCTCCTACGAGCAGTACTTC.

The chain couples TRBV3-1 (or the pseudogene TRBV3-2) to TRBJ2-3; no reliable D call. CDR1 and CDR2 (germline): LGHDT, YNNKEL (reference sequence). CDR3 size: 14 residues. The V and J ends lost 2 bases and 0 bases respectively, with 6 bases between them. The CDR3 DNA sequence: TGTGCCAGCAGCCAATCAACTAGCACAGATACGCAGTATTTT. Translated, it gives CASSQSTSTDTQYF.

Written as DNA, the CDR3 is TGTGCCAGCAGTGAACAGAGCTCCTATAATTCACCCCTCCACTTT. Protein product: CASSEQSSYNSPLHF. The chain carries TRBV6-1 and TRBJ1-6; D call uncertain. This CDR3 region has 15 residues. CDR1 and CDR2 (germline): MNHNS, SASEGT. Deletions cut 2 bases from V and 0 bases from J, with 5 bases between.

This chain links TRBV19 with TRBJ2-1, with TRBD2 identical over 8 bases. The CDR3 covers 19 residues. Germline V lookup: CDR1 LNHDA, CDR2 SQIVND (reference sequence). V shed 5 bases, J shed 0 bases, and the junction held 15 bases outside the gene matches. The CDR3 loop reads CASSLRLVSSGSSYNEQFF. In nucleotides, the CDR3 is TGTGCCAGTAGTCTTCGACTAGTTTCGAGCGGGAGCTCCTACAATGAGCAGTTCTTC.

The rearrangement links TRBV3-1 (or the pseudogene TRBV3-2) to TRBJ2-7; the match to TRBD2 covers 9 bases. J gave up 2 bases and V 3 bases, and 2 bases lay outside the gene matches. Germline CDR1 reads LGHDT; CDR2 reads YNNKEL (reference sequence). The CDR3 runs 14 residues. CDR3 sequence: CASSQVAGAYEQYF. DNA for the CDR3: TGTGCCAGCAGCCAGGTAGCGGGAGCCTACGAGCAGTACTTC.

The genes are TRBV27 and TRBJ2-7; possible D gene TRBD2, 6 bases. The CDR3 contains 14 residues. Trimming took off 6 bases at V and 4 bases at J, with 16 bases between the two ends. The germline V gene encodes CDR1 MNHEY and CDR2 SMNVEV (reference sequence). CDR3 nucleotides: TGTGCCAGCAGAGAACCGGGAGCCAGGTACGAGCAGTACTTC. Translating gives CASREPGARYEQYF.

For the CDR3, the DNA is TGTGCCAGCAGCCCCCCCGGTAGCGGGGCCTACAATGAGCAGTTCTTC. Translating it yields CASSPPGSGAYNEQFF. The chain is built from TRBV14 and TRBJ2-1; 8 nucleotides align to TRBD2. Trimming cost V 4 bases and J 2 bases; bases outside gene matches: 7. This CDR3 region has 16 residues. Looked up from germline, CDR1 is SGHDN and CDR2 is FVKESK. Full variable domain (remainder filled in from reference TRBV14 and TRBJ2-1): EAGVTQFPSHSVIEKGQTVTLRCDPISGHDNLYWYRRVMGKEIKFLLHFVKESKQDESGMPNNRFLAERTGGTYSTLKVQPAELEDSGVYFCASSPPGSGAYNEQFFGPGTRLTVL.

For the CDR3, the DNA is TGTGCCAGCAGCTTAGGACTAGGGCGCGATGAGCAGTTCTTC. Translation gives CASSLGLGRDEQFF. The chain recombines TRBV7-3 with TRBJ2-1, with 7 nucleotides matching TRBD2. CDR1 and CDR2 from the germline V gene are SGHTA and FQGTGA. CDR3 size: 14 residues. Trimming took 2 bases from V and 8 from J; bases not matched to a gene: 6.

The chain recombines TRBV6-5 with TRBJ2-3, with D possibly TRBD1 on 5 matching bases. The V end was cut by 5 bases, the J end by 0 bases, with 9 bases between. The germline V gene has CDR1 MNHEY and CDR2 SVGAGI. The CDR3 extends over 14 amino acids. The CDR3 DNA follows: TGTGCCAGCAGTAAGACAGAAAGCACAGATACGCAGTATTTT. Translated: CASSKTESTDTQYF.

J is TRBJ2-1 and V is TRBV5-4; D remains ambiguous. The germline CDR1 and CDR2 sequences are SGHNT and YYREEE (reference sequence). V was trimmed by 7 bases and J by 2 bases, leaving 10 bases between them. There are 13 residues in the CDR3. The CDR3 here is CASCPGPYNEQFF. The CDR3 nucleotides are TGTGCCAGCTGCCCCGGACCCTACAATGAGCAGTTCTTC.

The chain recombines TRBV6-5 with TRBJ1-1, with D possibly matching TRBD1 (6 bases). The CDR3 is 14 residues long. CDR1 and CDR2 from the germline V gene are MNHEY and SVGAGI. The ends were cut back, 5 bases at V and 0 bases at J, with 10 bases in the middle. In DNA form, the CDR3 reads TGTGCCAGCAGTACCTGGACAGTGAACACTGAAGCTTTCTTT. It encodes CASSTWTVNTEAFF.

The genes are TRBV7-9 and TRBJ1-1; D gene ambiguous. The length of the CDR3 is 13 residues. V was pared by 0 bases and J by 1 base, with 3 bases between. In germline, CDR1 is SEHNR, CDR2 FQNEAQ (reference sequence). The CDR3 nucleotides read TGTGCCAGCAGCTTAGCCGCGAACACTGAAGCTTTCTTT. Translation: CASSLAANTEAFF.

This chain connects TRBV30 to TRBJ2-5, with D possibly TRBD1 on 5 matching bases. The germline V gene encodes CDR1 GTSNPN and CDR2 SVGIG (reference sequence). Trimming pared 2 bases from V and 1 base from J, leaving 8 bases between. The CDR3 extends over 13 amino acids. The CDR3 coding sequence is TGTGCCTGGAGTAGACAGTCCCAAGAGACCCAGTACTTC. As protein: CAWSRQSQETQYF.

The CDR3 loop is CASWGARTSYNEQFF. As DNA, the CDR3 is TGTGCCAGCTGGGGAGCGCGGACCTCCTACAATGAGCAGTTCTTC. V and J are TRBV2 and TRBJ2-1; possible D gene TRBD2, 5 bases. Deletions cut 8 bases from V and 0 bases from J, with 14 bases between. The CDR3 covers 15 residues. Germline CDR1 and CDR2: SNHLY and FYNNEI. The full variable domain, in which reference TRBV2 and TRBJ2-1 provide the parts outside the CDR3, is EPEVTQTPSHQVTQMGQEVILRCVPISNHLYFYWYRQILGQKVEFLVSFYNNEISEKSEIFDDQFSVERPDGSNFTLKIRSTKLEDSAMYFCASWGARTSYNEQFFGPGTRLTVL.

This sequence joins TRBV21-1 and TRBJ2-7; TRBD2 is taken as the D call from the table, unchecked against the DNA. TRBV21-1 is shown as a pseudogene. The CDR3 sequence is 18 residues long. The CDR3 sequence: CASSGAGLAGPRDYEQYF. The CDR3 DNA is TGTGCCAGCAGTGGCGCGGGACTAGCGGGACCCCGCGACTACGAGCAGTACTTC.

The genes are TRBV23-1 and TRBJ2-7; D gene ambiguous. TRBV23-1 is treated as an ORF (open reading frame) with a function not yet certain. The CDR3 totals 16 residues. Trimming removed 1 base at V and 2 bases at J, with 15 bases between. The CDR3 loop is CASSQFRSRKTYEQYF. The CDR3, as DNA: TGCGCCAGCAGTCAATTCAGGTCGAGGAAAACCTACGAGCAGTACTTC.